This TCR beta chain was documented in a study of blood T cell repertoires in COVID-19. Looking at the study overall: The samples span acute and convalescent COVID-19 from the United States, Italy and Spain.

Individuals drawn from about two dozen US areas were about 18 to 90 years old. Cohort placement rested on clinical history that participants reported themselves. Per the authors' pipeline: By means of reference gene primer amplification, nucleated cell counts were estimated. Libraries were prepared by immunoSEQ multiplex PCR; TCRdb keeps only in-frame clonotypes and omits some of them. For V, J and clone size, that table is used; D and trimming come from the DNA. The table includes about 220,000 clones, about nine tenths detected once. This TCR derives from a woman between 35 and 50 years old with acute COVID-19. The sequencing input was PBMCs or T cells enriched from blood (not recorded which).

The CDR3 bases are TGTGCCAGCAGCCCCGGGGGGGGATCTGGTGGAAACACCATATATTTT. Its protein product is CASSPGGGSGGNTIYF. The chain uses TRBV9 and TRBJ1-3, with a weak D call TRBD1 (5 bases). Germline CDR1 and CDR2: SGDLS and YYNGEE. V gave up 4 bases and J gave up 3 bases, with 17 bases separating them. The CDR3 sequence is 16 residues long.